The clone carrying this T cell receptor (beta chain) showed up just a few times. Its antigen is unidentified. Sequenced by immunoSEQ multiplex PCR; TCRdb stores in-frame clones only, minus some. The sample shows some 2,100,000 clones, about 93% of them seen only once. This sample was taken from a study of shared clonotypes between healthy human individuals. The wider study: Per-donor plates numbered three CD4 naive, three CD4 memory, two CD8 naive and one CD8 memory.

The CDR3 contains 15 residues. Trimming removed 5 bases at V and 0 bases at J, with 11 bases between. CDR1 is MNHNS and CDR2 is SASEGT in the germline V gene. Only CD45RO-negative cells positively selected for CCR7 counted as naive CD8 cells, so terminally differentiated effector memory CD45RA+ cells were excluded. Overall study findings and caveats: Across a few donors, naive CD4 shared around 5%, naive CD8 under 4%, memory CD4 2% to 2.5%, memory CD8 under 0.5%.

Sequenced sample: naive CD8+ T cells from PBMCs. V is TRBV6-1 and J is TRBJ1-3; D unresolved. The TCR sequence derives from a man aged 18-30 years in good health. Some clones in this sample may be carry-over from other donors' samples. CDR3 sequence: CASSSLGSSGNTIYF. The CDR3 DNA sequence: TGTGCCAGCAGTTCTCTGGGAAGCTCTGGAAACACCATATATTTT.